The 31 T cell receptor beta chains given below trace back to one sample, sequenced in a study of blood T cell repertoires in COVID-19. TCRdb's copy holds only in-frame clones and misses some; the assay was immunoSEQ multiplex PCR. The data show 200,000 to 250,000 clones, approximately 83% seen once. The sequencing input was peripheral blood. All receptors come from a woman aged 50 to 60 with acute or convalescent COVID-19.

This clone was detected once. The limits of the CDR3 on the DNA are not certain, so only TCRdb's listed CDR3 is given. The V and J genes are TRBV11-2 and TRBJ2-7; the D call of TRBD1 is as the table states it, not checked on the DNA. Germline loops: CDR1 SGHAT, CDR2 FQNNGV. The CDR3 adds up to 14 amino acids, both ends counted. Here the CDR3 reads CASSLVGQGALLDF.

This rearrangement joins TRBV19 to TRBJ2-3, with 7 bases fitting TRBD2. The CDR3 length is 15 residues. CDR1 and CDR2 from the germline V gene are LNHDA and SQIVND (reference sequence). V trimming: 2 bases; J trimming: 2 bases; junction bases outside the gene matches: 4. Here the CDR3 DNA reads TGTGCCAGTAGTATACCCCTAGCGGACACAGATACGCAGTATTTT. It specifies CASSIPLADTDTQYF. Filled out from reference TRBV19 and TRBJ2-3, the complete variable domain reads DGGITQSPKYLFRKEGQNVTLSCEQNLNHDAMYWYRQDPGQGLRLIYYSQIVNDFQKGDIAEGYSVSREKKESFPLTVTSAQKNPTAFYLCASSIPLADTDTQYFGPGTRLTVL.

The chain recombines TRBV2 with TRBJ1-2; 9 bases agree with TRBD1. J gave up 8 bases and V 9 bases, and 10 bases lay outside the gene matches. CDR1 SNHLY and CDR2 FYNNEI come from the germline V gene. This CDR3 has 13 amino acids. CDR3 amino acids: CASTPGQGRGYTF. CDR3 in DNA: TGTGCCAGTACTCCGGGACAGGGTAGGGGCTACACCTTC. Together with reference TRBV2 and TRBJ1-2, the CDR3 gives the full variable domain: EPEVTQTPSHQVTQMGQEVILRCVPISNHLYFYWYRQILGQKVEFLVSFYNNEISEKSEIFDDQFSVERPDGSNFTLKIRSTKLEDSAMYFCASTPGQGRGYTFGSGTRLTVV.

The chain recombines TRBV7-2 with TRBJ2-3; 9 nucleotides agree with TRBD2. V gave up 2 bases and J gave up 5 bases; unmatched junction bases: 8. This CDR3 has 16 amino acids. Germline lookup yields CDR1 SGHTA and CDR2 FQGNSA. CDR3 in DNA: TGTGCCAGCAGCTTATTTTCCAGCGGGGGGATAGATACGCAGTATTTT. Residues: CASSLFSSGGIDTQYF.

The rearrangement links TRBV5-4 to TRBJ1-4; a possible D gene is TRBD1 (5 bases). Germline lookup yields CDR1 SGHNT and CDR2 YYREEE (reference sequence). The CDR3 totals 13 residues. Trimming cost V 4 bases and J 4 bases, with 8 bases left between them. CDR3 region: CASSETVNEKLFF. The CDR3 coding sequence is TGTGCCAGCAGCGAGACAGTTAATGAAAAACTGTTTTTT.

The chain joins TRBV15 to TRBJ2-7; D possibly corresponds to TRBD2 (6 bases). Germline loops: CDR1 LNHNV, CDR2 YYDKDF (reference sequence). V was cut by 5 bases and J by 4 bases, with 15 bases left in between. The CDR3 is 14 residues long. The CDR3 loop is CATSGGWGPYEQYF. The CDR3 DNA reads TGTGCCACCAGCGGGGGGTGGGGCCCGTACGAGCAGTACTTC.

The chain couples TRBV12-3 or TRBV12-4 to TRBJ2-1; 7 nucleotides line up with TRBD1. After removal of 5 bases from V and 7 bases from J, the junction contained 2 bases not matched to a gene. This CDR3 has 12 residues. The CDR3 DNA sequence: TGTGCCAGCAGTAAACAGGGGAATGAGCAGTTCTTC. This codes for CASSKQGNEQFF.

The rearrangement uses TRBV19 and TRBJ1-4; D may be TRBD1 (6 bases). Trimming pared 5 bases from V and 7 bases from J, leaving 17 bases between. The CDR3 has 15 amino acids. Germline V lookup: CDR1 LNHDA, CDR2 SQIVND (reference sequence). Here the CDR3 DNA reads TGTGCCAGTAGTCTGACGACAGGCCTGGCTGAAAAACTGTTTTTT. It is translated as CASSLTTGLAEKLFF.

The chain links TRBV18 to TRBJ2-1, with 8 bases that match TRBD1. The CDR3 totals 15 residues. Losses at the gene ends were 3 bases for V and 2 bases for J; bases not matched to a gene: 3. CDR1 and CDR2 (germline): KGHSH, LQKENI. In DNA form, the CDR3 reads TGTGCCAGCTCACCTCCGACAGGGGCCTACAATGAGCAGTTCTTC. Translation gives CASSPPTGAYNEQFF.

This chain uses TRBV6-5 with TRBJ2-7; 9 bases map to TRBD1. The V segment lost 5 bases and the J segment 6 bases; nucleotides outside the gene matches: 8. CDR1 and CDR2 (germline): MNHEY, SVGAGI. The CDR3 has 14 amino acids. The CDR3 coding sequence is TGTGCCAGCAGTCCCACAGGGGGCGCGGGCGAGCAGTACTTC. Amino acids: CASSPTGGAGEQYF.

J is TRBJ2-3 and V is TRBV5-4, with D tentatively TRBD2 (6 bases). Germline V gives CDR1 SGHNT, CDR2 YYREEE (reference sequence). V gave up 5 bases and J gave up 4 bases, with 11 bases separating them. The CDR3 is made up of 13 amino acids. The CDR3 is CASSSGPSDTQYF. The CDR3 DNA reads TGTGCCAGCAGTAGCGGCCCGTCAGATACGCAGTATTTT.

The rearrangement links TRBV30 to TRBJ1-2; D is ambiguous. V was clipped by 5 bases and J by 6 bases, with 19 bases between them. The CDR3 extends over 14 amino acids. Per germline, CDR1 GTSNPN and CDR2 SVGIG (reference sequence). CDR3 loop: CAWEEESTFHGYTF. In DNA, the CDR3 is TGTGCCTGGGAGGAGGAATCGACTTTTCATGGCTACACCTTC.

The J gene is TRBJ1-1, the V gene TRBV4-1; 8 bases are shared with TRBD1. The CDR3 has 16 residues. V trimming: 4 bases; J trimming: 0 bases; junction bases outside the gene matches: 7. CDR1 is MGHRA and CDR2 is YSYEKL in the germline V gene. The CDR3 sequence is CASSPLRGPLNTEAFF. The CDR3 bases are TGCGCCAGCAGCCCTCTCAGGGGGCCGTTGAACACTGAAGCTTTCTTT.

The table lists this clone with a count of one. The V and J genes are TRBV15 and TRBJ2-7; D gene uncertain. The CDR3 is 13 amino acids. The ends were cut back, 0 bases at V and 7 bases at J, with 10 bases in the middle. In germline, CDR1 is LNHNV, CDR2 YYDKDF (reference sequence). The CDR3 loop reads CATSRDQWFEQYF. The CDR3, as DNA: TGTGCCACCAGCAGAGATCAGTGGTTTGAGCAGTACTTC. Complete variable domain (other parts from reference TRBV15 and TRBJ2-7): DAMVIQNPRYQVTQFGKPVTLSCSQTLNHNVMYWYQQKSSQAPKLLFHYYDKDFNNEADTPDNFQSRRPNTSFCFLDIRSPGLGDTAMYLCATSRDQWFEQYFGPGTRLTVT.

The J gene is TRBJ2-1, the V gene TRBV7-2; 12 nucleotides align to TRBD2. Germline V gene lookup returns CDR1 SGHTA and CDR2 FQGNSA. After removal of 5 bases from V and 5 bases from J, the junction contained 13 bases not matched to a gene. The CDR3 is 18 amino acids. The CDR3 region is CASSPRPGLAGLDNEQFF. CDR3 DNA sequence: TGTGCCAGCAGCCCTAGACCGGGACTAGCGGGTCTGGACAATGAGCAGTTCTTC.

The chain employs TRBV7-3 and TRBJ1-6; the match to TRBD1 covers 7 bases. The CDR3 spans 14 residues. CDR1 and CDR2 (germline): SGHTA, FQGTGA. Trimming at V came to 3 bases and at J to 10 bases, leaving 6 bases not matched to a gene. CDR3 amino acids: CASSFRQGRSPLHF. As DNA, the CDR3 is TGTGCCAGCAGCTTCAGACAGGGACGGTCACCCCTCCACTTT.

The chain combines TRBV5-4 with TRBJ2-1; 8 nucleotides agree with TRBD2. The CDR3 runs 14 residues. The V gene's germline CDR1 is SGHNT and CDR2 YYREEE (reference sequence). V dropped 0 bases and J dropped 7; count of bases not matched to a gene: 3. The CDR3 nucleotides read TGTGCCAGCAGCTTGGTCGGGGGGGGTAATGAGCAGTTCTTC. Protein sequence: CASSLVGGGNEQFF.

The chain recombines TRBV7-9 with TRBJ1-1; D remains ambiguous. V gave up 1 base and J gave up 8 bases, with 8 bases separating them. There are 12 residues in the CDR3. In germline, CDR1 is SEHNR, CDR2 FQNEAQ (reference sequence). The CDR3 is CASSLGVTEAFF. The CDR3 bases are TGTGCCAGCAGCTTAGGCGTGACAGAAGCTTTCTTT.

The V call is TRBV18, the J call TRBJ2-1; the match to TRBD1 covers 9 bases. The CDR3 extends over 15 amino acids. V was pared by 2 bases and J by 4 bases, with 3 bases of the junction left unmatched. Germline CDR1 reads KGHSH; CDR2 reads LQKENI. DNA for the CDR3: TGTGCCAGCTCACCAAAGGGACAGGGATACAATGAGCAGTTCTTC. Its protein is CASSPKGQGYNEQFF.

CDR3 DNA sequence: TGTGCCAGCAGCTTTCAGGGTGACACTGAAGCTTTCTTT. As protein: CASSFQGDTEAFF. The gene calls are TRBV7-9 and TRBJ1-1; weak D call: TRBD1 (5 bases). The germline V gene encodes CDR1 SEHNR and CDR2 FQNEAQ (reference sequence). The CDR3 contains 13 residues. Trimming took off 3 bases at V and 3 bases at J, with 8 bases between the two ends.

This chain connects TRBV15 to TRBJ2-7, with 10 bases that match TRBD1. V lost 2 bases to trimming and J lost 6 bases; unmatched junction nucleotides: 13. Germline CDR1 and CDR2: LNHNV and YYDKDF (reference sequence). The CDR3 runs to 17 residues. In nucleotides, the CDR3 is TGTGCCACCAGCAGATCACTACCGGGACAGGGGCTGCCCGAGCAGTACTTC. This gives the protein CATSRSLPGQGLPEQYF.

For the CDR3, the DNA is TGCGCCAGCAGTGACCTAGCCGAGAACACCGGGGAGCTGTTTTTT. Its protein is CASSDLAENTGELFF. The gene calls are TRBV10-1 and TRBJ2-2, with a possible D match to TRBD2 (5 bases). V gave up 3 bases and J gave up 1 base, with 9 bases separating them. Germline V gene lookup returns CDR1 WNHNN and CDR2 SYGVQD (reference sequence). The CDR3 extends over 15 amino acids.

This chain uses TRBV11-1 with TRBJ2-7, with a weak D call TRBD1 (6 bases). Germline CDR1 is SGHAT and CDR2 is FQDESV (reference sequence). This CDR3 is 14 amino acids long. V lost 5 bases and J lost 2, with 13 bases in between. The CDR3 coding sequence is TGTGCCAGCAGCCCGAGGACAGACACCTACGAGCAGTACTTC. Amino acids: CASSPRTDTYEQYF.

The V and J genes are TRBV4-2 and TRBJ2-3, with TRBD1 matching over 7 bases. Germline loops: CDR1 LGHNA, CDR2 YNFKEQ. The V segment lost 3 bases and the J segment 1 base; nucleotides outside the gene matches: 4. The CDR3 is 15 amino acids. As DNA, the CDR3 is TGTGCCAGCAGCCAGGGCCAGGGGGGCACAGATACGCAGTATTTT. Encoded protein: CASSQGQGGTDTQYF.

The chain is built from TRBV15 and TRBJ1-5; D is perhaps TRBD1 (6 bases). Trimming pared 8 bases from V and 2 bases from J, leaving 16 bases between. Per germline, CDR1 LNHNV and CDR2 YYDKDF (reference sequence). This CDR3 has 15 amino acids. CDR3 coding DNA: TGTGCCACCGCACAGGGAAAGTATGGCAATCAGCCCCAGCATTTT. Translated, it gives CATAQGKYGNQPQHF.

This clone was detected only once. The chain recombines TRBV19 with TRBJ2-1; 9 nucleotides match TRBD2. The J segment lost 7 bases and the V segment lost 3 bases, leaving 4 bases of the junction unmatched. In germline, CDR1 is LNHDA, CDR2 SQIVND (reference sequence). The CDR3 is made up of 14 amino acids. The CDR3 nucleotides read TGTGCCAGTAGTATCGGGACTAGCATTAATGAGCAGTTCTTC. Translation gives CASSIGTSINEQFF.

CDR3 DNA: TGTGCCAGCAGTTTTATCGGCAATCAGCCCCAGCATTTT. Translation gives CASSFIGNQPQHF. J is TRBJ1-5 and V is TRBV12-3 or TRBV12-4; no firm D call. CDR3 length: 13 residues. Trimming removed 3 bases from V and 2 bases from J, with 5 bases in between.

The CDR3 sequence is CATSDGTGDSEAFF. The CDR3 DNA reads TGTGCCACCAGTGATGGGACAGGGGACTCTGAAGCTTTCTTT. The chain recombines TRBV24-1 with TRBJ1-1, with 10 bases fitting TRBD1. CDR1 and CDR2 (germline): KGHDR, SFDVKD. Trimming cost V 3 bases and J 6 bases; bases outside gene matches: 3. The CDR3 runs 14 residues.

The chain couples TRBV4-3 to TRBJ2-1, with TRBD2 as a possible D gene (5 bases). This CDR3 is 13 amino acids long. Germline lookup yields CDR1 LGHNA and CDR2 YSLEER. Deletions cut 4 bases from V and 10 bases from J, with 14 bases between. The CDR3 nucleotides are TGCGCCAGCAGCCGCGGACCGGGGTGGGAGCAGTTCTTC. The encoded protein is CASSRGPGWEQFF.

The gene calls are TRBV5-1 and TRBJ2-1; 9 positions agree with TRBD1. The CDR3 totals 17 residues. V dropped 4 bases and J dropped 0; count of bases not matched to a gene: 8. Per germline, CDR1 SGHRS and CDR2 YFSETQ. Here the CDR3 DNA reads TGCGCCAGCAGCGAAACAGGGGGCCAGAGCTCCTACAATGAGCAGTTCTTC. Translating it yields CASSETGGQSSYNEQFF.

The J gene is TRBJ2-7, the V gene TRBV4-3; weak D call: TRBD2 (6 bases). V lost 0 bases to trimming and J lost 4 bases, with 13 bases between them. The CDR3 has 15 amino acids. The germline V gene encodes CDR1 LGHNA and CDR2 YSLEER. The CDR3 DNA follows: TGCGCCAGCAGCCAAGAAACACTAGCAGGGTACGAGCAGTACTTC. It codes for CASSQETLAGYEQYF.